This TCR beta chain emerged from a study of shared clonotypes between healthy human individuals. Germline V CDR1 and CDR2: LNHNV, YYDKDF (reference sequence). The CDR3 length is 14 residues. After removal of 6 bases from V and 7 bases from J, the junction contained 4 bases not matched to a gene. Naive CD8 isolation took CD45RO-negative cells positively selected for CCR7 and excluded terminally differentiated effector memory CD45RA+ cells. General study results and limits: The naive CD4 repertoires of a handful of donors were compared, and roughly 5.1% of clonotypes were shared.

On this clone: Its target is not known.

Data came from immunoSEQ multiplex PCR; TCRdb stores just in-frame clones and leaves some out. Among about 2 million clones, about 95% were seen once, and the ten largest hold approximately 1.2%. The J gene is TRBJ1-6, the V gene TRBV15; 9 bases align to TRBD1. The TCR sequence derives from a man aged 18 to 29 in good health. Sequenced: naive CD8+ T cells sorted from blood. The CDR3 here is CATRGTGFNSPLHF. The CDR3 DNA sequence: TGTGCCACCAGAGGGACAGGGTTCAATTCACCCCTCCACTTT.